The clone carrying this TCR beta chain was seen many times. The sample belongs to a study of molecular identifiers for immune sequencing clone quantification. The V gene's germline CDR1 is SEHNR and CDR2 FQNEAQ (reference sequence). The length of the CDR3 is 13 residues. Trimming took 0 bases from V and 5 from J, leaving 8 bases between them. Naive CD8 libraries came from around 18,000 to 910,000 sorted cells with 10%, 30% or 50% RNA. A single record per CDR3 protein comes from TCRdb applying MiXCR to the PCR reads. The data hold about 510,000 distinct CDR3 sequences, with roughly a fifth observed a single time.

The TCR was taken from a human donor in good health. Some libraries in this study had Jurkat cell RNA spiked in. The chain has TRBV7-9 and TRBJ2-7; D is perhaps TRBD1 or TRBD2 (5 bases each). The sample consisted of naive CD8+ T cells from blood, with Jurkat cell RNA spiked in. Specified subset: FACS-sorted CD8+CD4-CCR7+CD45RA+ naive T cells. CDR3 nucleotide sequence: TGTGCCAGCAGCTTAGCCCAGGGACACGAGCAGTACTTC. Translating it yields CASSLAQGHEQYF. Complete variable domain (other parts from reference TRBV7-9 and TRBJ2-7): DTGVSQNPRHKITKRGQNVTFRCDPISEHNRLYWYRQTLGQGPEFLTYFQNEAQLEKSRLLSDRFSAERPKGSFSTLEIQRTEQGDSAMYLCASSLAQGHEQYFGPGTRLTVT.